This T cell receptor beta chain was retrieved from a study of blood T cell repertoires in COVID-19. Germline values: CDR1 MNHEY, CDR2 SVGAGI. J lost 1 base, V lost 8 bases, and 4 bases had no gene match. This CDR3 region has 15 residues. Data came from immunoSEQ multiplex PCR; TCRdb stores just in-frame clones and leaves some out. The data hold about 190,000 clones, with roughly three quarters observed a single time. Sequences were obtained from peripheral blood. The sequence was obtained from a man aged 60 to 69 with active or convalescent COVID-19. The chain combines TRBV6-5 with TRBJ1-4; TRBD1 agrees at 10 bases. CDR3 in DNA: TGTGCCAGCTCAAGGACAGGGGGAACTAATGAAAAACTGTTTTTT. Translation: CASSRTGGTNEKLFF.